This entry lists 10 T cell receptor beta chains sequenced from one sample in a study of blood T cell repertoires in COVID-19 (dated by TCRdb to the early 2020s). The library was produced with the immunoSEQ multiplex PCR assay. TCRdb took over this immuneACCESS table, retaining in-frame rearrangements with V and J assigned. Such tables are incomplete; in checked studies, under half of the missing clones stem from an unresolved V gene, and the remainder is unexplained. This sample holds under 200,000 clones; approximately 86% were observed only once. Less than 5.5% of the sample is held by the ten biggest clonotypes. The sample taken for sequencing was PBMCs or T cells enriched from blood (not recorded which). Source of these receptors: a woman aged 60-75 years with acute COVID-19.

The chain couples TRBV2 to TRBJ1-2, with D possibly matching TRBD1 (5 bases). The germline gives CDR1 SNHLY, CDR2 FYNNEI. The CDR3 contains 13 residues. V lost 7 bases, J lost 4 bases, and 13 bases lay in between. Here the CDR3 reads CASTLRAIYGYTF. CDR3 nucleotides: TGTGCCAGCACGCTCAGGGCTATCTATGGCTACACCTTC.

The chain's CDR3 is CASSFYGPRSPYEQYV. The CDR3 DNA reads as TGTGCCAGCAGCTTTTATGGGCCCCGTTCCCCCTACGAGCAGTACGTC. The rearrangement links TRBV12-1 to TRBJ2-7; TRBD1 is the table's D call, not checked against the DNA. TRBV12-1 is assigned pseudogene status. CDR3 length equals 16 residues.

The chain combines TRBV5-8 with TRBJ2-7; weak D call: TRBD2 (6 bases). The CDR3 loop spans 17 amino acids. Germline V gene data show CDR1 as SGHTS and CDR2 as YDEGEE. V gave up 3 bases and J gave up 1 base, with 20 bases separating them. CDR3 in DNA: TGTGCCAGCAGCTCGGACGGAACAGGAGGGGTATCCTACGAGCAGTACGTC. This gives the protein CASSSDGTGGVSYEQYV.

This sequence joins TRBV7-2 and TRBJ1-2, with TRBD1 identical over 7 bases. The CDR3 length is 15 residues. V shed 5 bases, J shed 7 bases, and the junction held 13 bases outside the gene matches. The germline CDR1 and CDR2 sequences are SGHTA and FQGNSA. Here the CDR3 reads CASSPPQGLLFGYTF. CDR3 DNA sequence: TGTGCCAGCAGCCCCCCACAGGGGCTCCTATTTGGCTACACCTTC.

The gene calls are TRBV12-3 or TRBV12-4 and TRBJ2-7; D call uncertain. Trimming took 1 base from V and 5 from J, leaving 3 bases between them. The CDR3 has 11 residues. CDR3 residues: CASSLVDEQYF. The CDR3 region has the DNA TGTGCCAGCAGTTTAGTCGACGAGCAGTACTTC.

DNA of the CDR3: TGTGCCAGCACCCTGGGGAGGGGGAGCGGTGAAGCTTTCTTT. This sequence encodes CASTLGRGSGEAFF. This rearrangement joins TRBV6-5 to TRBJ1-1, with D possibly TRBD1 on 6 matching bases. From germline, CDR1 is MNHEY and CDR2 SVGAGI. This CDR3 spans 14 amino acids. With 7 bases removed from V and 7 bases from J, the gap between germline ends came to 19 bases.

The genes are TRBV7-6 and TRBJ1-4; D remains ambiguous. V was trimmed by 9 bases and J by 10 bases, leaving 24 bases between them. CDR3 length: 15 residues. Germline V gene data show CDR1 as SGHVS and CDR2 as FNYEAQ. CDR3 coding DNA: TGTGCCAGGTACCTCGTGGAGGGCGGTTCCGTAAAACTGTTTTTT. Protein: CARYLVEGGSVKLFF.

The J gene is TRBJ1-4, the V gene TRBV7-2; D call uncertain. V lost 6 bases, J lost 0 bases, and 14 bases lay in between. This CDR3 contains 16 residues. The germline CDR1 and CDR2 sequences are SGHTA and FQGNSA. In DNA form, the CDR3 reads TGTGCCAGCAGTCGGACCGGGGATACAACTAATGAAAAACTGTTTTTT. It translates to CASSRTGDTTNEKLFF.

In its sample, this clone was seen a few times. The chain has TRBV25-1 and TRBJ2-7; D not resolved. Germline CDR1 MGHDK, CDR2 SYGVNS. The CDR3 consists of 11 residues. Trimming pared 8 bases from V and 6 bases from J, leaving 11 bases between. The CDR3 DNA is TGTGCCAGCTCAAAAACGGTCGAGCAGTACTTC. This codes for CASSKTVEQYF.

Regarding this clone: Sequence at one end of the junction differs from germline and may be a read error. The rearrangement uses TRBV6-5 and TRBJ2-7; 12 nucleotides agree with TRBD1. Germline loops: CDR1 MNHEY, CDR2 SVGAGI. This CDR3 region has 14 residues. The CDR3: CASSSRGTGGGLSF. For the CDR3, the DNA is TGTGCCAGCAGCTCAAGGGGGACAGGGGGCGGTTTGTCCTTC.